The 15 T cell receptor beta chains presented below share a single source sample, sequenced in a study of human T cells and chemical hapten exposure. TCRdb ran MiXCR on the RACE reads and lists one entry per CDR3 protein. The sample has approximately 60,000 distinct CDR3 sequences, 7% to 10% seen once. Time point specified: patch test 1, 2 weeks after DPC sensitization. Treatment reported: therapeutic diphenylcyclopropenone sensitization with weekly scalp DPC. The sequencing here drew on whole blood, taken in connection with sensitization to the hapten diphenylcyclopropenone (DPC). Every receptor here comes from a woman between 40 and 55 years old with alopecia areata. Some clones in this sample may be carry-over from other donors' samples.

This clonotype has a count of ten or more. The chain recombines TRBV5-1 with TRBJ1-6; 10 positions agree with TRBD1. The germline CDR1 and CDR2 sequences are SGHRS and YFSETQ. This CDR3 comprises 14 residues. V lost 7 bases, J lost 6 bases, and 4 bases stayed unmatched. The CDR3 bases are TGCGCCAGCCGACAGGGGGCATCTAATTCACCCCTCCACTTT. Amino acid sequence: CASRQGASNSPLHF. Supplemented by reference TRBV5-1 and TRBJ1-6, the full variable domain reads KAGVTQTPRYLIKTRGQQVTLSCSPISGHRSVSWYQQTPGQGLQFLFEYFSETQRNKGNFPGRFSGRQFSNSRSEMNVSTLELGDSALYLCASRQGASNSPLHFGNGTRLTVT.

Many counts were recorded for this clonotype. The DNA for the CDR3 is TGTGCCAGCACTGGTCTGGGTCTTAATTCACCCCTCCACTTT. Protein sequence: CASTGLGLNSPLHF. This chain connects TRBV6-1 to TRBJ1-6; D gene ambiguous. Germline V gives CDR1 MNHNS, CDR2 SASEGT. V was clipped by 7 bases and J by 6 bases, with 13 bases between them. The CDR3 runs 14 residues.

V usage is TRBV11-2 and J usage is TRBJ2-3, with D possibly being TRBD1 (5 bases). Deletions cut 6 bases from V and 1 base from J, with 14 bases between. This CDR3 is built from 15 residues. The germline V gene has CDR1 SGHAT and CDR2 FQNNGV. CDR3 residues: CASSFIVGGTDTQYF. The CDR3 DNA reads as TGTGCCAGCAGTTTTATTGTAGGGGGCACAGATACGCAGTATTTT. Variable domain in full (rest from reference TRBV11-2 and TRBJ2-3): EAGVAQSPRYKIIEKRQSVAFWCNPISGHATLYWYQQILGQGPKLLIQFQNNGVVDDSQLPKDRFSAERLKGVDSTLKIQPAKLEDSAVYLCASSFIVGGTDTQYFGPGTRLTVL.

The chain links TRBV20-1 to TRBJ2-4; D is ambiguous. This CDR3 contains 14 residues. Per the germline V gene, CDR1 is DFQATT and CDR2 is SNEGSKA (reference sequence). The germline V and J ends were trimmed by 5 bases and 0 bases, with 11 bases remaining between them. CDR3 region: CSAPSQIAKNIQYF. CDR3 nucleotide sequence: TGCAGTGCTCCAAGCCAGATAGCCAAAAACATTCAGTACTTC.

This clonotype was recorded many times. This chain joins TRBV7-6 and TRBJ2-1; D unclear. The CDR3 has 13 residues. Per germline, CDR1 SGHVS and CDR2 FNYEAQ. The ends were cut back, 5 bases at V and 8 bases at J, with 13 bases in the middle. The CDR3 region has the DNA TGTGCCAGCAGCCCTAGAGCGAGGCATGAGCAGTTCTTC. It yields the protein CASSPRARHEQFF.

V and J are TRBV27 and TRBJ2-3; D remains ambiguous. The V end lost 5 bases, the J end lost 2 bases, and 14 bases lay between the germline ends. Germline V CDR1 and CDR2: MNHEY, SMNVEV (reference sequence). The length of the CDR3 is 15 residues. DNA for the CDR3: TGTGCCAGCAGTCCACCGTCGACCCCCACAGATACGCAGTATTTT. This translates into CASSPPSTPTDTQYF.

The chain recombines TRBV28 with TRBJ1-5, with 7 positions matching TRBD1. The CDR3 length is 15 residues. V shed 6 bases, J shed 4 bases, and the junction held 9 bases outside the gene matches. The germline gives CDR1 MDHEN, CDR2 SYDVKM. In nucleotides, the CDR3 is TGTGCCAGCAGGACACCCAGGGGGAGGAATCAGCCCCAGCATTTT. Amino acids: CASRTPRGRNQPQHF.

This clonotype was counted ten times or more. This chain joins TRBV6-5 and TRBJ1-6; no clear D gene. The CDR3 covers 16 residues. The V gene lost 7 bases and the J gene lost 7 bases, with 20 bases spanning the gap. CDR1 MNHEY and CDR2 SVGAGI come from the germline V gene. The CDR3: CASNPFGAGKNSPLHF. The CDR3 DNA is TGTGCCAGCAACCCGTTTGGAGCAGGCAAGAATTCACCCCTCCACTTT.

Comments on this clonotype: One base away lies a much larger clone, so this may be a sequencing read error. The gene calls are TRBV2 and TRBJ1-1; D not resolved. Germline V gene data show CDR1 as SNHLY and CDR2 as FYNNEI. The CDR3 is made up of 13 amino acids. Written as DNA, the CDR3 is TGTGCCAGCAATGAAATCCGGGACACTGAAGCTTTCTTT. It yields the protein CASNEIRDTEAFF. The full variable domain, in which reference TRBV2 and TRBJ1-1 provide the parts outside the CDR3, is EPEVTQTPSHQVTQMGQEVILRCVPISNHLYFYWYRQILGQKVEFLVSFYNNEISEKSEIFDDQFSVERPDGSNFTLKIRSTKLEDSAMYFCASNEIRDTEAFFGQGTRLTVV.

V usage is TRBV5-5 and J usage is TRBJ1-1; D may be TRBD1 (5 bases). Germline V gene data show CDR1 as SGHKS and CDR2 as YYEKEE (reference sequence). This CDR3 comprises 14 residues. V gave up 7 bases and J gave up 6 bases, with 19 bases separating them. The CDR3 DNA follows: TGTGCCAGCCAAGACAGTCGGGGGAGCCCTGAAGCTTTCTTT. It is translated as CASQDSRGSPEAFF.

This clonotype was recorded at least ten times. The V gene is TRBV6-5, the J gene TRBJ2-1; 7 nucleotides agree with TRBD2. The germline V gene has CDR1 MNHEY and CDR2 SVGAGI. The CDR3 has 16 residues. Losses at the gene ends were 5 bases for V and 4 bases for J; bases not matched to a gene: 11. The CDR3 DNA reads TGTGCCAGCAGTGCCCCGACCAGCGGGGCTTACAATGAGCAGTTCTTC. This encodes CASSAPTSGAYNEQFF.

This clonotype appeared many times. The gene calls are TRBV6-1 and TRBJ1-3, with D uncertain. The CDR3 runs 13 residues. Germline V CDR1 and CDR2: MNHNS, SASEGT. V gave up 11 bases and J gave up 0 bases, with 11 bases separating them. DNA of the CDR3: TGTGCCGCCCAGACTGACTCTGGAAACACCATATATTTT. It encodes CAAQTDSGNTIYF.

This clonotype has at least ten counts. CDR3: CASSQAGEVNIQYF. The CDR3 nucleotides are TGTGCCAGCAGCCAAGCGGGGGAGGTCAACATTCAGTACTTC. This sequence joins TRBV3-1 and TRBJ2-4, with D possibly TRBD2 on 6 matching bases. Germline V gene lookup returns CDR1 LGHDT and CDR2 YNNKEL (reference sequence). V lost 1 base to trimming and J lost 7 bases, with 11 bases between them. The CDR3 runs 14 residues.

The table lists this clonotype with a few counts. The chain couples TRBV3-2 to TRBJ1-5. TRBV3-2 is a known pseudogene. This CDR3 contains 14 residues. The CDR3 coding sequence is TGTGCCAGCAGCCATCGGAGGGTTAGTCAGCCCCAGCATTTT. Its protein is CASSHRRVSQPQHF.

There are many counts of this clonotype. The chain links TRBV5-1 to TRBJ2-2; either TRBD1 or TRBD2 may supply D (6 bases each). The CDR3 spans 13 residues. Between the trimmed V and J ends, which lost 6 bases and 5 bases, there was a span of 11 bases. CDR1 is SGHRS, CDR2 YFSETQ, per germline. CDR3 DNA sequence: TGCGCCAGCACCCGGAGGGGGACCGGGGAGCTGTTTTTT. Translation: CASTRRGTGELFF. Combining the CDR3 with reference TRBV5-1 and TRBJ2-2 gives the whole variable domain KAGVTQTPRYLIKTRGQQVTLSCSPISGHRSVSWYQQTPGQGLQFLFEYFSETQRNKGNFPGRFSGRQFSNSRSEMNVSTLELGDSALYLCASTRRGTGELFFGEGSRLTVL.